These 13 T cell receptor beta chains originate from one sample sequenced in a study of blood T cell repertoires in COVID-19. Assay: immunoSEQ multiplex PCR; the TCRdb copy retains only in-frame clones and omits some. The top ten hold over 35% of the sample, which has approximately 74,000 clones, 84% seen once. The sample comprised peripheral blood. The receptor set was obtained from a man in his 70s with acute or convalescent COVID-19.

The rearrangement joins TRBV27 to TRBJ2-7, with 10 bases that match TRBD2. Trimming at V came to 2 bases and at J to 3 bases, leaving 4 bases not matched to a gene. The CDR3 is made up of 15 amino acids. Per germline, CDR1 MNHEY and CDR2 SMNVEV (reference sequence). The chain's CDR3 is CASSLKPSGSYEQYF. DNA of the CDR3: TGTGCCAGCAGTTTAAAACCTAGCGGGAGCTACGAGCAGTACTTC.

The CDR3 bases are TGTGCCAGTAGTAGGGGACTAGCGGGGGGGCTTAGCACCGGGGAGCTGTTTTTT. As protein: CASSRGLAGGLSTGELFF. This rearrangement joins TRBV19 to TRBJ2-2; 16 bases line up with TRBD2. The V gene end was trimmed by 4 bases and the J gene end by 4 bases; junction bases not matched to a gene: 6. Germline CDR1 is LNHDA and CDR2 is SQIVND (reference sequence). The CDR3 has 18 residues.

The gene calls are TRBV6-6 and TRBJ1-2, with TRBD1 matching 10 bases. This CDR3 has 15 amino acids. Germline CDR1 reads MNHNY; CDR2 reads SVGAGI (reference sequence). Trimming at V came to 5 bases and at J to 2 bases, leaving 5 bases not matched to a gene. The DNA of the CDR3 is TGTGCCAGCAGTAACCGGGACAGGGGAAACTATGGCTACACCTTC. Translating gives CASSNRDRGNYGYTF.

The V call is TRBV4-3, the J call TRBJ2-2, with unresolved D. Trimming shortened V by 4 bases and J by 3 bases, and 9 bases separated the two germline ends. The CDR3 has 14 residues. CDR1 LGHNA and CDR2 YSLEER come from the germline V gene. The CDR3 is CASSPGDHTGELFF. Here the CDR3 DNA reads TGCGCCAGCAGCCCAGGTGACCACACCGGGGAGCTGTTTTTT.

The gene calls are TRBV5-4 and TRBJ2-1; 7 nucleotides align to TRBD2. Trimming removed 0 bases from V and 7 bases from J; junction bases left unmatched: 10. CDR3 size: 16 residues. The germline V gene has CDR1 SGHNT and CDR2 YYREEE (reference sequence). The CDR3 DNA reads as TGTGCCAGCAGCTTGGCCGGGGCGGGAGTTCGGAATGAGCAGTTCTTC. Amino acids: CASSLAGAGVRNEQFF.

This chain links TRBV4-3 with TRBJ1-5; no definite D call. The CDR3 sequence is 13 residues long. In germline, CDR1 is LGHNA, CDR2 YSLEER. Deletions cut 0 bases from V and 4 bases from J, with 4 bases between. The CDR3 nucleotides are TGCGCCAGCAGCCAAGAGACTAATCAGCCCCAGCATTTT. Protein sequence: CASSQETNQPQHF.

CDR3 sequence reads: CASSQRSGGNQPQHF. As DNA, the CDR3 is TGTGCCAGCAGCCAAAGATCAGGGGGGAATCAGCCCCAGCATTTT. This sequence joins TRBV5-5 and TRBJ1-5; TRBD1 matches at 7 bases. Trimming took 4 bases from V and 4 from J; bases not matched to a gene: 8. Per germline, CDR1 SGHKS and CDR2 YYEKEE (reference sequence). The CDR3 consists of 15 residues.

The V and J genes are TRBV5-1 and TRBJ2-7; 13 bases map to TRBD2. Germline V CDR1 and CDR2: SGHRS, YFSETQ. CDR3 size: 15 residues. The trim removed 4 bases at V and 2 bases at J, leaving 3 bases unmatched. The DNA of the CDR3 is TGCGCCAGCAGCGAAACTAGCGGGAGGGCCTACGAGCAGTACTTC. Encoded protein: CASSETSGRAYEQYF.

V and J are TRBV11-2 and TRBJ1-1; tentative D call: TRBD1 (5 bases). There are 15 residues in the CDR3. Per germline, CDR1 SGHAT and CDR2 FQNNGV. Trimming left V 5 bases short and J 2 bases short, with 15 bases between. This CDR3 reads CASSPYRGKNTEAFF. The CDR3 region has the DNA TGTGCCAGCAGCCCCTACCGGGGGAAAAACACTGAAGCTTTCTTT.

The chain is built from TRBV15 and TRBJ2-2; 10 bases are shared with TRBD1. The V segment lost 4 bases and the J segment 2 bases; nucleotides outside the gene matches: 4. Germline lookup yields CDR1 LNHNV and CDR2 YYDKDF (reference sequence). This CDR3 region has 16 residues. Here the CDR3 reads CATSKGTGVNTGELFF. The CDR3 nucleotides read TGTGCCACCAGCAAAGGGACAGGGGTAAACACCGGGGAGCTGTTTTTT.

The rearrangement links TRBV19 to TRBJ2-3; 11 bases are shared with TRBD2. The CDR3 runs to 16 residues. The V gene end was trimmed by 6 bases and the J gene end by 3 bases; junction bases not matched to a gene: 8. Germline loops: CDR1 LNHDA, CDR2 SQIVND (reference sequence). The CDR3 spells CASRSTSGRATDTQYF. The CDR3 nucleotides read TGTGCCAGTAGGAGCACTAGCGGGAGAGCGACAGATACGCAGTATTTT.

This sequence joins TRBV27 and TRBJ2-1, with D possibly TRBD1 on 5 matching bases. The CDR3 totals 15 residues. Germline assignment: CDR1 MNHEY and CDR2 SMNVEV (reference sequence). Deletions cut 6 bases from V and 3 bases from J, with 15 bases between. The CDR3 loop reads CASSPTQGNYNEQFF. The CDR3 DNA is TGTGCCAGCAGCCCTACCCAGGGAAACTACAATGAGCAGTTCTTC.

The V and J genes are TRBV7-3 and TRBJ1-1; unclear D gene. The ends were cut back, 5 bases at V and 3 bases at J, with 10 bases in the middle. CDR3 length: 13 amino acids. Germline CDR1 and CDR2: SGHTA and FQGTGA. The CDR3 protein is CASSPHRDTEAFF. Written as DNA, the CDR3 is TGTGCCAGCAGCCCTCACAGAGACACTGAAGCTTTCTTT.